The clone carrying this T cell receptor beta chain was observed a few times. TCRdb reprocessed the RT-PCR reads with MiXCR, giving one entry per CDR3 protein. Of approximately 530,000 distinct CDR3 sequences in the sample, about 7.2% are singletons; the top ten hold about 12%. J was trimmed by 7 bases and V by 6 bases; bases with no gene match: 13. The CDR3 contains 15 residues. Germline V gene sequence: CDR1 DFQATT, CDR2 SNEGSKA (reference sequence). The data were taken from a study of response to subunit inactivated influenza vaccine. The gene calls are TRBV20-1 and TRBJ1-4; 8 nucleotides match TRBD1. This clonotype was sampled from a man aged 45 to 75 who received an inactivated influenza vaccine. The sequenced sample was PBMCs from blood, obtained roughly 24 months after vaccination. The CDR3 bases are TGCAGTGCGGAAGGAGACAGGGGCTTCGGTGAAAAACTGTTTTTT. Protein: CSAEGDRGFGEKLFF.